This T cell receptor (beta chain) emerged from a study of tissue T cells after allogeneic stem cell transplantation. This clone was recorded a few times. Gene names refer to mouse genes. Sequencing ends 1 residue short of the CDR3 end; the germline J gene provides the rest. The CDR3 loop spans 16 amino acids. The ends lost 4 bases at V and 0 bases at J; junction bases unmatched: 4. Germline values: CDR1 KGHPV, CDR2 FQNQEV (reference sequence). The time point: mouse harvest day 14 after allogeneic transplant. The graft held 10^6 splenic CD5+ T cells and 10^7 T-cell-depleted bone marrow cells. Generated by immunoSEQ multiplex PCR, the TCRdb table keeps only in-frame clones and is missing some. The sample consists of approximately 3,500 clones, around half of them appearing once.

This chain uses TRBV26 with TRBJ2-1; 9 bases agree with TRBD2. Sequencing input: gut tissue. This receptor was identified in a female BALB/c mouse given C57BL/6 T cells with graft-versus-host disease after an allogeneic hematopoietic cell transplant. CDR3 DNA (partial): TGTGCCAGCAGTCCAGGACTGGGGTATAACTATGCTGAGCAGTTC. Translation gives CASSPGLGYNYAEQF. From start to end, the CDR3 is CASSPGLGYNYAEQFF.